These 27 T cell receptor beta chains originate from one sample sequenced in a study of cytomegalovirus exposure and HLA in healthy donors (dated by TCRdb to the late 2010s). The library was made by the immunoSEQ multiplex PCR assay. A mixture of 60 forward primers for TCR Vbeta segments and 13 reverse primers for TCR Jbeta segments was used in the multiplex PCR. TCRdb stores this immuneACCESS table with in-frame sequences only. Part of the clones is absent; in the studies checked, under half of the shortfall reflects unresolved V genes, and no reason is known for the rest. For this sample there are some 100,000 clones; 65% to 80% appear just once. The ten largest clones take up approximately 3.6% of the sample. The sequencing input was PBMCs. These receptors all stem from a woman between 50 and 59 years old in good health and CMV-seropositive.

J is TRBJ1-1 and V is TRBV6-5; D is possibly TRBD1 (6 bases). CDR1 and CDR2 (germline): MNHEY, SVGAGI. V was trimmed by 5 bases and J by 4 bases, leaving 14 bases between them. CDR3 size: 14 residues. The chain's CDR3 is CASSLRGEGTEAFF. The CDR3 nucleotides read TGTGCCAGCAGTCTCAGGGGAGAGGGCACTGAAGCTTTCTTT.

The chain carries TRBV4-2 and TRBJ1-4, with no clear D. With 4 bases removed from V and 7 bases from J, the gap between germline ends came to 16 bases. The CDR3 is 15 amino acids. The germline V gene encodes CDR1 LGHNA and CDR2 YNFKEQ. CDR3 protein: CASSRQEKSSEKLFF. The CDR3 nucleotides read TGTGCCAGCAGCCGTCAGGAAAAGTCAAGTGAAAAACTGTTTTTT.

This chain joins TRBV18 and TRBJ1-1; D ambiguous. The CDR3 covers 14 residues. Trimming left V 0 bases short and J 0 bases short, with 5 bases between. From germline, CDR1 is KGHSH and CDR2 LQKENI. For the CDR3, the DNA is TGTGCCAGCTCACCACCCGCGGTGAACACTGAAGCTTTCTTT. This gives the protein CASSPPAVNTEAFF.

CDR3 protein: CASSFTGSGNQPQHF. The CDR3 region has the DNA TGTGCCAGCAGCTTCACAGGGAGTGGCAATCAGCCCCAGCATTTT. The gene calls are TRBV5-6 and TRBJ1-5; possible D gene TRBD1, 6 bases. Trimming took 2 bases from V and 2 from J, leaving 11 bases between them. This CDR3 is built from 15 residues. Germline CDR1 SGHDT, CDR2 YYEEEE.

The rearrangement joins TRBV9 to TRBJ2-5, with 7 bases lining up with TRBD1. The CDR3 has 15 amino acids. With 4 bases clipped from V and 5 bases from J, the junction kept 11 bases outside the gene matches. The germline gives CDR1 SGDLS, CDR2 YYNGEE. CDR3 amino acids: CASSFRQGLGETQYF. In nucleotides, the CDR3 is TGTGCCAGCAGCTTCCGACAGGGCCTCGGGGAGACCCAGTACTTC. Full variable domain (rest looked up from reference TRBV9 and TRBJ2-5): DSGVTQTPKHLITATGQRVTLRCSPRSGDLSVYWYQQSLDQGLQFLIQYYNGEERAKGNILERFSAQQFPDLHSELNLSSLELGDSALYFCASSFRQGLGETQYFGPGTRLLVL.

The chain uses TRBV7-8 and TRBJ1-2; a weak D match, TRBD1 (6 bases). V shed 5 bases and J shed 5 bases, with 21 bases lying between them. The germline V gene encodes CDR1 SGHVS and CDR2 FQNEAQ. CDR3 length: 16 residues. The CDR3 coding sequence is TGTGCCAGCAGCGCGCACGACTGGGACATGGGATATGGCTACACCTTC. It codes for CASSAHDWDMGYGYTF.

There are a few counts of this clone. The V gene is TRBV18, the J gene TRBJ2-5; 9 bases fit TRBD1. Germline CDR1 KGHSH, CDR2 LQKENI. CDR3 length equals 20 residues. Trimming at V came to 3 bases and at J to 1 base, leaving 18 bases not matched to a gene. DNA of the CDR3: TGTGCCAGCTCACCCCGAGGCCCGACAGGGGGAGGGTTTGCCCAAGAGACCCAGTACTTC. Translating gives CASSPRGPTGGGFAQETQYF.

The V and J genes are TRBV7-3 and TRBJ1-3, with 7 bases identical to TRBD1. Per germline, CDR1 SGHTA and CDR2 FQGTGA. The junction had 4 bases not matched to a gene; V was cut back by 4 bases and J by 4 bases. The CDR3 extends over 14 amino acids. The CDR3 here is CASSSGQLGNTIYF. CDR3 nucleotides: TGTGCCAGCAGCTCGGGACAGCTAGGAAACACCATATATTTT.

This clone was found once. This rearrangement joins TRBV29-1 to TRBJ1-2; TRBD1 matches 12 bases. Unmatched junction bases numbered 4, after V lost 3 bases and J lost 5 bases. Germline lookup yields CDR1 SQVTM and CDR2 ANQGSEA. The CDR3 is 14 residues long. CDR3 protein: CSVEPGQGAYGYTF. The CDR3 DNA reads TGCAGCGTTGAGCCGGGACAGGGGGCTTATGGCTACACCTTC.

V is TRBV5-1 and J is TRBJ2-5, with a possible D match to TRBD2 (6 bases). The CDR3 loop spans 15 amino acids. Germline-derived CDR1 and CDR2 are SGHRS and YFSETQ. V lost 2 bases and J 1 base, leaving 12 bases between the germline ends. The CDR3 loop reads CASSFDLALQETQYF. The CDR3 DNA follows: TGCGCCAGCAGCTTCGATCTAGCGCTCCAAGAGACCCAGTACTTC.

The chain employs TRBV5-1 and TRBJ2-7, with 10 bases that match TRBD2. The CDR3 contains 18 residues. CDR1 SGHRS and CDR2 YFSETQ come from the germline V gene. V dropped 4 bases and J dropped 1; count of bases not matched to a gene: 14. The CDR3 spells CASSVDPPGTSESYEQYF. DNA of the CDR3: TGCGCCAGCAGCGTGGACCCACCCGGGACTAGCGAGTCCTACGAGCAGTACTTC.

The rearrangement joins TRBV9 to TRBJ1-6; 7 nucleotides line up with TRBD1. V lost 3 bases, J lost 5 bases, and 8 bases stayed unmatched. This CDR3 region has 16 residues. CDR1 SGDLS and CDR2 YYNGEE come from the germline V gene. The CDR3 DNA reads as TGTGCCAGCAGCGGAATGACAGGGACAAATAATTCACCCCTCCACTTT. Protein: CASSGMTGTNNSPLHF.

This clone is a singleton in its sample. V and J are TRBV19 and TRBJ2-7; 14 nucleotides match TRBD2. V lost 7 bases, J lost 5 bases, and 7 bases stayed unmatched. Germline loops: CDR1 LNHDA, CDR2 SQIVND (reference sequence). The CDR3 loop spans 15 amino acids. CDR3 DNA: TGTGCCAGTAATCTAGGGACTAGCGGGAGTGACGAGCAGTACTTC. It is translated as CASNLGTSGSDEQYF.

V gene TRBV5-1 combines with J gene TRBJ2-5, with a possible D match to TRBD2 (6 bases). The germline CDR1 and CDR2 sequences are SGHRS and YFSETQ. This CDR3 has 14 amino acids. Trimming cost V 5 bases and J 0 bases, with 11 bases left between them. CDR3 nucleotides: TGCGCCAGCAGTGGAGGGGCGAACCAAGAGACCCAGTACTTC. Its protein is CASSGGANQETQYF.

This clone has more than one count but fewer than ten. J is TRBJ1-1 and V is TRBV19; the match to TRBD1 covers 10 bases. Germline lookup yields CDR1 LNHDA and CDR2 SQIVND (reference sequence). With V trimmed by 6 bases and J by 1 base, 8 bases remained unmatched. CDR3 length: 16 residues. CDR3 nucleotides: TGTGCCAGTAGCCCACGACAGGGGGCGCGGAACACTGAAGCTTTCTTT. Its translation: CASSPRQGARNTEAFF.

V usage is TRBV5-8 and J usage is TRBJ1-3; D remains ambiguous. This CDR3 has 14 amino acids. Trimming cost V 2 bases and J 3 bases, with 9 bases left between them. Germline V gene lookup returns CDR1 SGHTS and CDR2 YDEGEE. CDR3 loop: CASSFEGYGNTIYF. The CDR3 DNA is TGTGCCAGCAGCTTCGAGGGATATGGAAACACCATATATTTT.

V gene TRBV4-2 combines with J gene TRBJ1-2; maybe TRBD1 (6 bases). The CDR3 totals 17 residues. V dropped 4 bases and J dropped 5 bases, with 23 bases sitting between them. Per germline, CDR1 LGHNA and CDR2 YNFKEQ. The CDR3 coding sequence is TGTGCCAGCAGCCGTTGGAACAGGGAAAAGATCGCTTATGGCTACACCTTC. As protein: CASSRWNREKIAYGYTF.

This clone was observed a few times. V usage is TRBV19 and J usage is TRBJ2-7; TRBD2 is a possible D gene (6 bases). The germline V gene encodes CDR1 LNHDA and CDR2 SQIVND (reference sequence). V lost 0 bases and J lost 6, with 6 bases in between. This CDR3 region has 12 residues. The DNA for the CDR3 is TGTGCCAGTAGTATAGAGGGAGGCGAGCAGTACTTC. This codes for CASSIEGGEQYF. Variable domain in full (rest from reference TRBV19 and TRBJ2-7): DGGITQSPKYLFRKEGQNVTLSCEQNLNHDAMYWYRQDPGQGLRLIYYSQIVNDFQKGDIAEGYSVSREKKESFPLTVTSAQKNPTAFYLCASSIEGGEQYFGPGTRLTVT.

The gene calls are TRBV19 and TRBJ2-5; 9 bases are a match to TRBD2. TRBJ2-7 matches the DNA end more closely, so the J call is doubtful. The CDR3 sequence is 17 residues long. CDR1 LNHDA and CDR2 SQIVND come from the germline V gene (reference sequence). In DNA, the CDR3 is TGTGCCAGTAGTATTGGAGATAGCGGGAGCTGGATGTACGAGCAGTACTTC. This sequence encodes CASSIGDSGSWMYEQYF.

A few counts support this clone. V usage is TRBV7-3 and J usage is TRBJ1-1, with a weak D call TRBD1 (5 bases). V lost 5 bases and J 5 bases, leaving 18 bases between the germline ends. The CDR3 runs 15 residues. The V gene's germline CDR1 is SGHTA and CDR2 FQGTGA. The CDR3 DNA sequence: TGTGCCAGCAGCATCAGCGGGGCAGGTGAGACTGAAGCTTTCTTT. Protein: CASSISGAGETEAFF.

The chain carries TRBV12-5 and TRBJ1-5; TRBD1 aligns across 7 bases. V shed 3 bases and J 1 base; nucleotides not matched to a gene: 9. This CDR3 has 17 amino acids. The V gene's germline CDR1 is LGHNT and CDR2 FRNRAP. The CDR3 region has the DNA TGTGCTAGTGGTTTCAACGGACAGGCGTTGAGCAATCAGCCCCAGCATTTT. This sequence encodes CASGFNGQALSNQPQHF.

This clone was detected once. This chain joins TRBV7-8 and TRBJ2-5; D may be TRBD1 (5 bases). The DNA end is more similar to TRBJ2-7, so the J call may be wrong. Looked up from germline, CDR1 is SGHVS and CDR2 is FQNEAQ. The CDR3 is 16 amino acids. The CDR3, as DNA: TGTGCCAGCAGCTTAGTAGGGGCTGAGCCTAACTACGAGCAGTACTTC. It encodes CASSLVGAEPNYEQYF.

This rearrangement joins TRBV7-9 to TRBJ2-2, with 7 bases identical to TRBD2. The CDR3 spans 15 residues. Per the germline V gene, CDR1 is SEHNR and CDR2 is FQNEAQ (reference sequence). The ends lost 2 bases at V and 3 bases at J; junction bases unmatched: 3. In DNA form, the CDR3 reads TGTGCCAGCAGCTTAAGCGGGGCTGACACCGGGGAGCTGTTTTTT. This codes for CASSLSGADTGELFF.

The chain has TRBV11-2 and TRBJ1-1, with D maybe TRBD1 (5 bases). Germline V gene sequence: CDR1 SGHAT, CDR2 FQNNGV. CDR3 length: 16 residues. The V gene lost 5 bases and the J gene lost 6 bases, with 22 bases spanning the gap. CDR3 bases: TGTGCCAGCAGCATCATCACAGGAGTAGTATCGGCTGAAGCTTTCTTT. This translates into CASSIITGVVSAEAFF.

The rearrangement joins TRBV9 to TRBJ2-1; 12 bases agree with TRBD2. The CDR3 is 14 amino acids. The germline CDR1 and CDR2 sequences are SGDLS and YYNGEE. V shed 7 bases, J shed 8 bases, and the junction held 7 bases outside the gene matches. The CDR3 bases are TGTGCCAGCTCGACTAGCGGGAGTCTCGATGAGCAGTTCTTC. Its protein product is CASSTSGSLDEQFF. The variable domain in full, with the rest retrieved from reference TRBV9 and TRBJ2-1, is DSGVTQTPKHLITATGQRVTLRCSPRSGDLSVYWYQQSLDQGLQFLIQYYNGEERAKGNILERFSAQQFPDLHSELNLSSLELGDSALYFCASSTSGSLDEQFFGPGTRLTVL.

The V call is TRBV10-3, the J call TRBJ1-1; D is possibly TRBD1 (6 bases). Trimming left V 9 bases short and J 0 bases short, with 11 bases between. CDR1 and CDR2 (germline): ENHRY, SYGVKD. The CDR3 is 13 residues long. CDR3 bases: TGTGCCATTACCGGGACATTGAACACTGAAGCTTTCTTT. It encodes CAITGTLNTEAFF.

The rearrangement uses TRBV15 and TRBJ1-5; 9 positions agree with TRBD1. The germline V gene has CDR1 LNHNV and CDR2 YYDKDF (reference sequence). The CDR3 extends over 15 amino acids. V dropped 0 bases and J dropped 7; count of bases not matched to a gene: 4. CDR3 coding DNA: TGTGCCACCAGCAGAGACAGGGACAGGGAACAGCCCCAGCATTTT. It translates to CATSRDRDREQPQHF.